These 5 T cell receptor beta chains share one sample of origin, sequenced in a study of blood T cell repertoires in COVID-19. The repertoire was sequenced with immunoSEQ multiplex PCR; TCRdb's copy has only in-frame clones and lacks some. The sample contains about 350,000 clones, roughly 86% of which appear only once. Sequenced input: PBMCs or T cells enriched from blood (not recorded which). These receptors all come from a woman aged 25 to 39 who had been exposed to COVID-19.

The chain combines TRBV27 with TRBJ2-5, with a possible D match to TRBD2 (5 bases). V lost 2 bases and J 2 bases, leaving 6 bases between the germline ends. Germline lookup yields CDR1 MNHEY and CDR2 SMNVEV (reference sequence). The CDR3 covers 13 residues. For the CDR3, the DNA is TGTGCCAGCAGTTTACCGGGACAAGAGACCCAGTACTTC. Translating gives CASSLPGQETQYF.

The J gene is TRBJ1-1, the V gene TRBV18; TRBD1 matches 7 bases. The germline V gene encodes CDR1 KGHSH and CDR2 LQKENI. This CDR3 region has 16 residues. J lost 1 base, V lost 3 bases, and 8 bases had no gene match. The CDR3 coding sequence is TGTGCCAGCTCACCCAACAGGGGTGGTTCGAACACTGAAGCTTTCTTT. This sequence encodes CASSPNRGGSNTEAFF.

The chain employs TRBV30 and TRBJ2-1; 10 nucleotides align to TRBD1. V trimming: 5 bases; J trimming: 5 bases; junction bases outside the gene matches: 3. Germline loops: CDR1 GTSNPN, CDR2 SVGIG (reference sequence). The CDR3 totals 13 residues. CDR3 residues: CAWDRGPNNEQFF. The CDR3 DNA is TGTGCCTGGGACAGGGGGCCGAACAATGAGCAGTTCTTC.

The chain carries TRBV27 and TRBJ2-7; 10 bases match TRBD2. J gave up 5 bases and V 6 bases, and 7 bases lay outside the gene matches. In germline, CDR1 is MNHEY, CDR2 SMNVEV (reference sequence). This CDR3 is 14 amino acids long. The CDR3 is CASRFLAGDNEQYF. In DNA form, the CDR3 reads TGTGCCAGCAGATTTCTAGCGGGAGATAACGAGCAGTACTTC.

The chain combines TRBV5-1 with TRBJ2-5, with TRBD2 as a possible D gene (6 bases). The V gene lost 2 bases and the J gene lost 5 bases, with 13 bases spanning the gap. This CDR3 spans 14 amino acids. In germline, CDR1 is SGHRS, CDR2 YFSETQ. The CDR3 reads CASSLLGGMETQYF. The CDR3 DNA reads TGCGCCAGCAGCTTACTGGGGGGAATGGAGACCCAGTACTTC. Using reference TRBV5-1 and TRBJ2-5 for the parts outside the CDR3, the full variable domain is KAGVTQTPRYLIKTRGQQVTLSCSPISGHRSVSWYQQTPGQGLQFLFEYFSETQRNKGNFPGRFSGRQFSNSRSEMNVSTLELGDSALYLCASSLLGGMETQYFGPGTRLLVL.